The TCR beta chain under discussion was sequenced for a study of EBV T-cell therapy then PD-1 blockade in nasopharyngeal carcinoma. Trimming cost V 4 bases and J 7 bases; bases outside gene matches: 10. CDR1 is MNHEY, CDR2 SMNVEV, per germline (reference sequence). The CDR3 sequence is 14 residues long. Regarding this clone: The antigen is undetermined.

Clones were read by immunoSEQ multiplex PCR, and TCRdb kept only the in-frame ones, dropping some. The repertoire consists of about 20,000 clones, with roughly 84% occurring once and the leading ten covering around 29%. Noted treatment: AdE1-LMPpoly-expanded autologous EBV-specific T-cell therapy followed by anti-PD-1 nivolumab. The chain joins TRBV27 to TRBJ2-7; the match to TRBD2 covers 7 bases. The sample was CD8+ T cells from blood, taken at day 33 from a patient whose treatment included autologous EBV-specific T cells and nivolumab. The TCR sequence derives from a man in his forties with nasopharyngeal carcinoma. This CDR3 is CASSSIPGLLEQYF. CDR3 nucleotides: TGTGCCAGCAGTTCGATTCCGGGACTACTTGAGCAGTACTTC.